Below are 12 T cell receptor beta chains sequenced from a single sample in a study of cytomegalovirus exposure and HLA in healthy donors. Primers for the PCR totalled 60 Vbeta and 13 Jbeta. Clones were sequenced by immunoSEQ multiplex PCR, and TCRdb holds only the in-frame ones, with some missing. Seen here are 200,000 or so clones, approximately 78% observed once, and the top ten hold about 0.8%. The material sequenced was PBMCs. These receptors came from a woman aged 18-29 years in good health and CMV-seronegative.

This rearrangement joins TRBV19 to TRBJ1-5, with 9 bases lining up with TRBD1. Per germline, CDR1 LNHDA and CDR2 SQIVND (reference sequence). V was clipped by 4 bases and J by 6 bases; unmatched bases: 7. The CDR3 runs to 15 residues. CDR3 region: CASSTGTGHSQPQHF. The CDR3, as DNA: TGTGCCAGTAGTACTGGGACAGGGCATAGTCAGCCCCAGCATTTT.

V usage is TRBV9 and J usage is TRBJ2-7; perhaps TRBD2 as D (5 bases). The germline V and J ends were trimmed by 3 bases and 3 bases, with 13 bases remaining between them. Germline values: CDR1 SGDLS, CDR2 YYNGEE. This CDR3 region has 14 residues. DNA for the CDR3: TGTGCCAGCAGCGCGTCAGGAGGTGGCTACGAGCAGTACTTC. Encoded protein: CASSASGGGYEQYF. Variable domain in full (rest from reference TRBV9 and TRBJ2-7): DSGVTQTPKHLITATGQRVTLRCSPRSGDLSVYWYQQSLDQGLQFLIQYYNGEERAKGNILERFSAQQFPDLHSELNLSSLELGDSALYFCASSASGGGYEQYFGPGTRLTVT.

J is TRBJ2-1 and V is TRBV12-5; TRBD1 is a possible D gene (6 bases). Germline V CDR1 and CDR2: LGHNT, FRNRAP. The CDR3 runs to 22 residues. V was clipped by 0 bases and J by 0 bases, with 27 bases between them. Written as DNA, the CDR3 is TGTGCTAGTGGTTTGGTAAGGGTTAAGGGGGTGGTCGCTAGCAACTCCTACAATGAGCAGTTCTTC. This gives the protein CASGLVRVKGVVASNSYNEQFF. The whole variable domain, remainder taken from reference TRBV12-5 and TRBJ2-1, is DARVTQTPRHKVTEMGQEVTMRCQPILGHNTVFWYRQTMMQGLELLAYFRNRAPLDDSGMPKDRFSAEMPDATLATLKIQPSEPRDSAVYFCASGLVRVKGVVASNSYNEQFFGPGTRLTVL.

CDR3 sequence (DNA): TGTGCCAGCCGGACGGGCGGGAGCCACGAGCAGTACTTC. This gives the protein CASRTGGSHEQYF. V and J are TRBV6-5 and TRBJ2-5, with 7 bases aligning to TRBD2. The J call may not be correct, given that the DNA end is closer to TRBJ2-7. The CDR3 sequence is 13 residues long. The germline V gene encodes CDR1 MNHEY and CDR2 SVGAGI.

Only a few counts were recorded for this clone. The rearrangement uses TRBV25-1 and TRBJ2-7, with TRBD2 identical over 8 bases. V lost 0 bases, J lost 6 bases, and 7 bases stayed unmatched. This CDR3 contains 15 residues. Germline V gene lookup returns CDR1 MGHDK and CDR2 SYGVNS. The CDR3 coding sequence is TGTGCCAGCAGTGAATACGGGCGCGGGGGGCCCGAGCAGTACTTC. Protein product: CASSEYGRGGPEQYF.

The chain is built from TRBV7-6 and TRBJ2-1; 10 bases fit TRBD2. V dropped 1 base and J dropped 0; count of bases not matched to a gene: 3. This CDR3 spans 17 amino acids. Looked up from germline, CDR1 is SGHVS and CDR2 is FNYEAQ. The CDR3 loop is CASSLGVAGGSYNEQFF. The DNA for the CDR3 is TGTGCCAGCAGCTTAGGGGTAGCGGGGGGCTCCTACAATGAGCAGTTCTTC.

The chain uses TRBV7-2 and TRBJ1-2, with D unclear. CDR1 and CDR2 from the germline V gene are SGHTA and FQGNSA. This CDR3 is built from 16 residues. Trimming stripped 4 bases from V and 2 bases from J, with 17 bases between. CDR3 sequence (DNA): TGTGCCAGCAGCTATCCTCCGGCACAGACAAACTATGGCTACACCTTC. Protein: CASSYPPAQTNYGYTF.

The gene calls are TRBV29-1 and TRBJ2-7, with 13 bases lining up with TRBD2. The V and J ends lost 2 bases and 2 bases, in that order; junction bases with no gene match: 3. The CDR3 totals 15 residues. CDR1 is SQVTM, CDR2 ANQGSEA, per germline. CDR3 in amino acids: CSVERLAGGTYEQYF. The CDR3 DNA reads TGCAGCGTTGAAAGACTAGCGGGGGGAACCTACGAGCAGTACTTC.

The chain is built from TRBV29-1 and TRBJ2-7; a possible D gene is TRBD1 (6 bases). Germline-derived CDR1 and CDR2 are SQVTM and ANQGSEA. Trimming cost V 3 bases and J 3 bases, with 9 bases left between them. The CDR3 spans 12 residues. The CDR3 loop is CSVDRGNYEQYF. DNA for the CDR3: TGCAGCGTTGACAGGGGAAACTACGAGCAGTACTTC.

The rearrangement uses TRBV19 and TRBJ1-5, with no clear D. This CDR3 has 16 residues. Trimming stripped 2 bases from V and 6 bases from J, with 17 bases between. Germline loops: CDR1 LNHDA, CDR2 SQIVND (reference sequence). The CDR3 protein is CASSITEHQHSQPQHF. The DNA of the CDR3 is TGTGCCAGTAGTATAACGGAACACCAACACAGTCAGCCCCAGCATTTT.

This rearrangement joins TRBV5-4 to TRBJ1-2, with TRBD1 matching 8 bases. Germline V lookup: CDR1 SGHNT, CDR2 YYREEE (reference sequence). This CDR3 contains 15 residues. With 0 bases clipped from V and 4 bases from J, the junction kept 5 bases outside the gene matches. The CDR3 DNA reads TGTGCCAGCAGCTTGGGGGACAGGAAGTTCTATGGCTACACCTTC. Its translation: CASSLGDRKFYGYTF. The whole variable domain, filled in from reference TRBV5-4 and TRBJ1-2, reads ETGVTQSPTHLIKTRGQQVTLRCSSQSGHNTVSWYQQALGQGPQFIFQYYREEENGRGNFPPRFSGLQFPNYSSELNVNALELDDSALYLCASSLGDRKFYGYTFGSGTRLTVV.

The V and J genes are TRBV5-1 and TRBJ2-3; D may be TRBD2 (5 bases). The CDR3 contains 12 residues. V lost 7 bases and J lost 2, with 8 bases in between. Germline V gives CDR1 SGHRS, CDR2 YFSETQ. The DNA for the CDR3 is TGCGCCAGCCGAGGGAACACAGATACGCAGTATTTT. Translated, it gives CASRGNTDTQYF.